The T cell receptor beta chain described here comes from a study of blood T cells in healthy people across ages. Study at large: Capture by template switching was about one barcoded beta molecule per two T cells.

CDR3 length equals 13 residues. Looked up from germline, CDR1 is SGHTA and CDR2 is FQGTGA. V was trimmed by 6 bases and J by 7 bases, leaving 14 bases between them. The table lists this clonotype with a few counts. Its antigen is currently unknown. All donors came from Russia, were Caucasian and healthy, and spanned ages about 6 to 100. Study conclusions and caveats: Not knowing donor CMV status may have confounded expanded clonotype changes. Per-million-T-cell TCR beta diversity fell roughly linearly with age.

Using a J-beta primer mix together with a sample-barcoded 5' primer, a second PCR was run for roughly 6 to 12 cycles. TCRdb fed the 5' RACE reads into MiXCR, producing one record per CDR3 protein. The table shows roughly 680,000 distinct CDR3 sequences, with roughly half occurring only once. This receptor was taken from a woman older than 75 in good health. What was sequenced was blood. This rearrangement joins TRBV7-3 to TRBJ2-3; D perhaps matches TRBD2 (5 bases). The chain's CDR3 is CASSSGVANTQYF. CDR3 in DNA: TGTGCCAGCAGTTCCGGGGTCGCCAATACGCAGTATTTT.